The present entry profiles one TCR beta chain with its context. Its target is unknown. This CDR3 comprises 15 residues. CDR1 is SGHVS and CDR2 is FQNEAQ in the germline V gene. After removal of 0 bases from V and 6 bases from J, the junction contained 2 bases not matched to a gene. It was with 60 Vbeta and 13 Jbeta primers that the PCR ran. Profiled with immunoSEQ multiplex PCR; TCRdb holds only in-frame clones, not every one. The table has approximately 100,000 clones, about 75% seen once. This sample is part of a study of cytomegalovirus exposure and HLA in healthy donors. Broader study findings: Most TCR beta V segments were productive about 90% or about 30% of the time in an earlier analysis. Within a later analysis, the majority of CMV-associated TCR beta chains appeared HLA-restricted.

This receptor was identified in a woman between 40 and 50 years old in good health and CMV-seropositive. The chain has TRBV7-8 and TRBJ1-6, with 7 positions matching TRBD1. The specimen was PBMCs. This CDR3 is CASSLAGTANSPLHF. CDR3 in DNA: TGTGCCAGCAGCTTAGCCGGGACAGCTAATTCACCCCTCCACTTT.